Listed below are T cell receptor beta chains from one sample, sequenced in a study of blood T cell repertoires in COVID-19. Clones were read by immunoSEQ multiplex PCR, and TCRdb kept only the in-frame ones, dropping some. The sample holds some 320,000 clones, more than 90% seen once. The source material was PBMCs or T cells enriched from blood (not recorded which). These receptors originate from a man in his sixties who had recovered from COVID-19. CDR3s include the opening cysteine and the closing phenylalanine or tryptophan. D genes are given only for firm matches. Clone size, where shown, is once, few, many, or a class for clones that have expanded.

j_call,d_call,v_call,clone_size,cdr3_nt,cdr3_aa
TRBJ1-1,NA,TRBV7-9,NA,TGTGCCAGCAGCTACCTTACAGCAAACACTGAAGCTTTCTTT,CASSYLTANTEAFF
TRBJ2-1,NA,TRBV21-1,NA,TGTGCCAGCAGCAAAGTACAGGGAGCATTACCAGCGGGAGCGGGCGAGCAGTTCTTC,CASSKVQGALPAGAGEQFF
TRBJ2-3,TRBD2,TRBV7-3,NA,TGTGCCAGCAGCTTAAATTCGGGACTAGTTTCAGATACGCAGTATTTT,CASSLNSGLVSDTQYF
TRBJ2-3,NA,TRBV6-5,NA,TGTGCCAGCATGGGGGGAGATACGCAGTATTTT,CASMGGDTQYF
TRBJ2-2,TRBD1,TRBV7-2,NA,TGTGCCAGCAGCGGGGGACAGCCCACCGGGGAGCTGTTTTTT,CASSGGQPTGELFF
TRBJ2-1,NA,TRBV15,NA,TGTGCCACCAGCAACAGGGAAGGGGAGCAGTTCTTC,CATSNREGEQFF
TRBJ1-1,NA,TRBV27,NA,TGTGCCAGCGGGCCGGGGGGGGCGGTTATGAACACTGAAGCTTTCTTT,CASGPGGAVMNTEAFF
TRBJ2-6,NA,TRBV7-9,NA,TGTGCCAGCAGATACGGCATCAAAATTAGAGGTGGGGCCAACGTCCTGACTTTC,CASRYGIKIRGGANVLTF
TRBJ1-5,NA,TRBV4-3,NA,TGCGCCAGCAGCCAAGACAGTAGCAATCAGCCCCAGCATTTT,CASSQDSSNQPQHF
TRBJ1-4,NA,TRBV6-1,NA,TGTGCCAGCAGTGAAGTACAGCAGGGTCGGGAAAAACTGTTTTTT,CASSEVQQGREKLFF
TRBJ2-6,NA,TRBV27,NA,TGTGCCAGCAGCCTTTACTCTGGGGCCAACGTCCTGACTTTC,CASSLYSGANVLTF
TRBJ1-3,NA,TRBV21-1,once,TGTGCCAGCAGCAACTTGGTTAGGTTGGCGGGACAGGTGACGACTGGAAACACCATATATTTT,CASSNLVRLAGQVTTGNTIYF
TRBJ1-2,NA,TRBV4-1,NA,TGCGCCAGCAGCCCGACAGTAAACTATGGCTACACCTTC,CASSPTVNYGYTF
TRBJ2-5,TRBD1,TRBV7-9,NA,TGTGCCAGCAGCTCGACCACAGGGGGGCAGGAGACCCAGTACTTC,CASSSTTGGQETQYF
TRBJ1-3,NA,TRBV5-4,NA,TGTGCCAGCAGCTTGGGGCAGGGACTCTCTGGAAACACCATATATTTT,CASSLGQGLSGNTIYF
TRBJ1-6,TRBD1,TRBV4-1,NA,TGCGCCAGCAATACCCCACCGGGACAGAACTCACCCCTCCACTTT,CASNTPPGQNSPLHF
TRBJ1-4,NA,TRBV7-2,NA,TGTGCCAGCAGCTTAGATGGGACGGGGGGATATGGGACTAATGAAAAACTGTTTTTT,CASSLDGTGGYGTNEKLFF
TRBJ1-2,NA,TRBV28,NA,TGTGCCAGCAAGGGGTCGGGCGGCTACACCTTC,CASKGSGGYTF
TRBJ1-1,NA,TRBV27,NA,TGTGCCAGCAGTTTCCAAAGGCCCCGTTCAGCGGACACTGAAGCTTTCTTT,CASSFQRPRSADTEAFF
TRBJ1-5,NA,TRBV7-2,NA,TGTGCCAGCAGCTCCCTCGGGAGTCCCAATCAGCCCCAGCATTTT,CASSSLGSPNQPQHF
TRBJ2-1,TRBD2,TRBV7-2,NA,TGTGCCAGCAGCTTAGTGGCGGGGGGCCGATCAATAACCTACAATGAGCAGTTCTTC,CASSLVAGGRSITYNEQFF
TRBJ1-5,NA,TRBV29-1,once,TGCAGCGTGGCGGACTCCTATAGCAATCAGCCCCAGCATTTT,CSVADSYSNQPQHF
TRBJ2-5,TRBD2,TRBV11-2,NA,TGTGCCAGCAGCCCAGCGGGGGGGCGGGAGACCCAGTACTTC,CASSPAGGRETQYF
TRBJ2-7,TRBD1,TRBV18,NA,TGTGCCAGCTCCCCCGGGACAGCAACCTACGAGCAGTACTTC,CASSPGTATYEQYF
TRBJ2-7,TRBD2,TRBV6-6,NA,TGTGCCAGCAGTCCGTCCGGGACTAGAAGATCCTACTACGAGCAGTACTTC,CASSPSGTRRSYYEQYF
TRBJ2-7,NA,TRBV27,NA,TGTGCCAGCAGTTTAGGTACAGGTCTAAGAGAGCAGTACTTC,CASSLGTGLREQYF
TRBJ1-5,TRBD1,TRBV5-1,NA,TGCGCCAGCTCCGTGGGTCCAGGGGGCGATCAGCCCCAGCATTTT,CASSVGPGGDQPQHF
TRBJ2-5,NA,TRBV3-1/TRBV3-2,NA,TGTGCCAGCAGCCACACTCCGGGACAACAACAAGAGACCCAGTACTTC,CASSHTPGQQQETQYF
TRBJ2-2,NA,TRBV29-1,NA,TGCAGCGTTGGACGGGGCGGGGAGCTGTTTTTT,CSVGRGGELFF
TRBJ2-7,TRBD1,TRBV12-5,NA,TGTGCTAGTGGTTTCCTTACCGGGACAGGGCCCTACGAGCAGTACTTC,CASGFLTGTGPYEQYF
TRBJ2-3,NA,TRBV5-4,NA,TGTGCCAGCAGCTTAGTGAACGGGGGGCCTAGTTTTGGCCGCACAGATACGCAGTATTTT,CASSLVNGGPSFGRTDTQYF
TRBJ2-3,NA,TRBV19,NA,TGTGCCAGTAGTATAGCCGTTTGGCAGAGCACAGATACGCAGTATTTT,CASSIAVWQSTDTQYF
TRBJ1-3,NA,TRBV3-1/TRBV3-2,NA,TGTGCCAGCAGCCATTACGAAGGAGGGCGCCGCTCTGGAAACACCATATATTTT,CASSHYEGGRRSGNTIYF
TRBJ2-7,TRBD1,TRBV5-5,NA,TGTGCCAGCAGCTTGTCTACAGGGGCCTACGAGCAGTACTTC,CASSLSTGAYEQYF
TRBJ2-5,NA,TRBV5-4,NA,TGTGCCAGCAGAGGACGAGCGGAAGAGACCCAGTACTTC,CASRGRAEETQYF
TRBJ2-1,NA,TRBV14,NA,TGTGCCAGCAGCGGACTCGATGGCAATGAGCAGTTCTTC,CASSGLDGNEQFF
TRBJ1-1,NA,TRBV9,NA,TGTGCCAGCAGCGTAGCGATAACGCGGGATCATGAAGCTTTCTTT,CASSVAITRDHEAFF
TRBJ1-2,NA,TRBV9,NA,TGTGCCAGCAGCGTAGAGGGGAAGATAAACTATGGCTACACCTTC,CASSVEGKINYGYTF
TRBJ2-1,NA,TRBV5-4,NA,TGTGCCAGCAGCCGCCGGGTCGGGGAGCAGTTCTTC,CASSRRVGEQFF
TRBJ2-5,NA,TRBV18,few,TGTGCCAGCTCACCGCCGGGACTGGGAGAGACCCAGTACTTC,CASSPPGLGETQYF